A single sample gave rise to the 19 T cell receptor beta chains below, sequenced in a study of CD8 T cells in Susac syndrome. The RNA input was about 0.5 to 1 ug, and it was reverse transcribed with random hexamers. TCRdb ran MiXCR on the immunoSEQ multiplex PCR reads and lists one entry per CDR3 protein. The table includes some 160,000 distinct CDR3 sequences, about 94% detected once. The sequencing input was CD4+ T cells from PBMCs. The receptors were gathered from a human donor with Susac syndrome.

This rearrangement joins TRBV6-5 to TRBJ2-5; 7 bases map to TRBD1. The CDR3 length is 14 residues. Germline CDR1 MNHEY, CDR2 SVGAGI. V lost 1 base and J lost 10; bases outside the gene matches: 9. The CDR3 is CASSYLTGPGDQYF. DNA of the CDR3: TGTGCCAGCAGTTACTTGACAGGGCCTGGGGACCAGTACTTC.

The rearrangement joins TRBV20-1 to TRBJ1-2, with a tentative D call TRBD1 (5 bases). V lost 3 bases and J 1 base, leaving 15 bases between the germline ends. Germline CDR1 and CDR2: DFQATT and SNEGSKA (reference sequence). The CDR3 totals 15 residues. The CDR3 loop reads CSARMSGRVNYGYTF. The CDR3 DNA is TGCAGTGCTAGGATGTCGGGGCGAGTTAACTATGGCTACACCTTC.

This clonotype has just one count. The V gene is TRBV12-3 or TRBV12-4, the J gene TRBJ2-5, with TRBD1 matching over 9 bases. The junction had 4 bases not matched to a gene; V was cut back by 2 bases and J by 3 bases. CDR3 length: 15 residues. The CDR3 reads CASSLSGTGKETQYF. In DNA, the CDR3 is TGTGCCAGCAGTTTATCCGGGACAGGGAAAGAGACCCAGTACTTC.

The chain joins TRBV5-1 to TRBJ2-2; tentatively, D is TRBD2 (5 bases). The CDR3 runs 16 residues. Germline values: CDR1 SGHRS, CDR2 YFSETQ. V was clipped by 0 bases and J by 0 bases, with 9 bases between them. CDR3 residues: CASSLVVGANTGELFF. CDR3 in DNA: TGCGCCAGCAGCTTGGTTGTCGGGGCGAACACCGGGGAGCTGTTTTTT. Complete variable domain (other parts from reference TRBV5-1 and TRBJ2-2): KAGVTQTPRYLIKTRGQQVTLSCSPISGHRSVSWYQQTPGQGLQFLFEYFSETQRNKGNFPGRFSGRQFSNSRSEMNVSTLELGDSALYLCASSLVVGANTGELFFGEGSRLTVL.

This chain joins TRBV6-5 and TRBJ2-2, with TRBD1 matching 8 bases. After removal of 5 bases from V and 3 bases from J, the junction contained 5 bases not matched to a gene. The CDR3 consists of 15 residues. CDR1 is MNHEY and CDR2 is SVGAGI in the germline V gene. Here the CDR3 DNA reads TGTGCCAGCAGTAGCGGACAGGGCCACACCGGGGAGCTGTTTTTT. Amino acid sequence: CASSSGQGHTGELFF.

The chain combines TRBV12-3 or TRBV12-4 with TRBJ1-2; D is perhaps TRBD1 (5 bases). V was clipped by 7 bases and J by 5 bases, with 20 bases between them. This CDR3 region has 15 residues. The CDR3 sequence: CASTQGRGSNYGYTF. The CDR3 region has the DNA TGTGCCAGCACCCAAGGGCGGGGGTCCAATTATGGCTACACCTTC.

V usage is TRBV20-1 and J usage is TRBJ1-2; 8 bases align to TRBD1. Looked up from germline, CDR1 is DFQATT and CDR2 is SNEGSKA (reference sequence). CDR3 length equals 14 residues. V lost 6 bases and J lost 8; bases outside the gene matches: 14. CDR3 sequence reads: CSAIPGQGVYGYTF. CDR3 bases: TGCAGTGCGATCCCAGGACAGGGTGTTTACGGCTACACCTTC.

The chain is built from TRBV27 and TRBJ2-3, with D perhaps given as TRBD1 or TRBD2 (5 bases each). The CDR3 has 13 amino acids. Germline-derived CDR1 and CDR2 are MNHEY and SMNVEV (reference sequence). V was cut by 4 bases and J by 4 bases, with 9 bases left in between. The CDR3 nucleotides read TGTGCCAGCAGTTCCCGGGACCCAGATACGCAGTATTTT. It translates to CASSSRDPDTQYF.

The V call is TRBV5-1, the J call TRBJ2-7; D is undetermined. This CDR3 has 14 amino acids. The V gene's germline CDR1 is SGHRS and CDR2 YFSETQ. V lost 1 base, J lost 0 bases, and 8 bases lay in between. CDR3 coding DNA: TGCGCCAGCAGCTTGTTGGGCGCCTCCTACGAGCAGTACTTC. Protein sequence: CASSLLGASYEQYF.

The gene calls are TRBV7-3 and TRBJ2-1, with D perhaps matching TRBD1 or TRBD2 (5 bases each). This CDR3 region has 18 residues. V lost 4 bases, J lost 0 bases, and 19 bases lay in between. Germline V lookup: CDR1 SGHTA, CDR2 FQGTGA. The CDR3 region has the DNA TGTGCCAGCAGCTCTGGGACCACTTACTCGCCCTCCTACAATGAGCAGTTCTTC. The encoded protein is CASSSGTTYSPSYNEQFF. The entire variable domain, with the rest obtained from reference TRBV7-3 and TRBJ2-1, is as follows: GAGVSQTPSNKVTEKGKYVELRCDPISGHTALYWYRQSLGQGPEFLIYFQGTGAADDSGLPNDRFFAVRPEGSVSTLKIQRTERGDSAVYLCASSSGTTYSPSYNEQFFGPGTRLTVL.

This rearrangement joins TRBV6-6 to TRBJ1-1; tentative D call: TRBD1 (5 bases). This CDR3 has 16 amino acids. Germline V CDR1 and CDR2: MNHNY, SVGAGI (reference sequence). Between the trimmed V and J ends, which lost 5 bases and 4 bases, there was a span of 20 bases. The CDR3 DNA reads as TGTGCCAGCAGTCCTAGGGCGGGGCAAGAAAGCACTGAAGCTTTCTTT. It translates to CASSPRAGQESTEAFF.

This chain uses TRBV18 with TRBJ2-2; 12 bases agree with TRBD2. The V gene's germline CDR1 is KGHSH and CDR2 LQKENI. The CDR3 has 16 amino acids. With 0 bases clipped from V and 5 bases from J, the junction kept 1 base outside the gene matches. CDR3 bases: TGTGCCAGCTCACCACCGACTAGCGGGAGTACCGGGGAGCTGTTTTTT. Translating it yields CASSPPTSGSTGELFF.

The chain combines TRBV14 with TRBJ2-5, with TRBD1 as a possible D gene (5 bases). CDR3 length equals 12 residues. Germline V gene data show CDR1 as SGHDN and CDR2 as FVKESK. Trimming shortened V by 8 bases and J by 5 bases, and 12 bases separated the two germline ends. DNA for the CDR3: TGTGCCAGCTACAAGGGGCGCGAGACCCAGTACTTC. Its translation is CASYKGRETQYF.

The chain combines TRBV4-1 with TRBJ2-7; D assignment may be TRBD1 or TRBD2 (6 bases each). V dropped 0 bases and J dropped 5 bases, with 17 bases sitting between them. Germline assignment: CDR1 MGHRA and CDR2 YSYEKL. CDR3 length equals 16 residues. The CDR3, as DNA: TGCGCCAGCAGCCAAGAATACTTTATGGGGGGCAACGAGCAGTACTTC. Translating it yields CASSQEYFMGGNEQYF.

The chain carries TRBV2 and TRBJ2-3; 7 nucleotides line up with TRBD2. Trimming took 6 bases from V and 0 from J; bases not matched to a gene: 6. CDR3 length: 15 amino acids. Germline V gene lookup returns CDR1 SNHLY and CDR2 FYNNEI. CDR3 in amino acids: CASRARLASTDTQYF. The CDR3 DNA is TGTGCCAGCAGGGCCCGACTAGCCAGCACAGATACGCAGTATTTT.

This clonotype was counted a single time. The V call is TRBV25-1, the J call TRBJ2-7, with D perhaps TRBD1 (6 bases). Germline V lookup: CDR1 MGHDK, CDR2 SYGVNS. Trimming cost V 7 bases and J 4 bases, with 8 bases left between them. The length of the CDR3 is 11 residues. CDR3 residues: CASTGHYEQYF. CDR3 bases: TGTGCCAGCACGGGACATTACGAGCAGTACTTC.

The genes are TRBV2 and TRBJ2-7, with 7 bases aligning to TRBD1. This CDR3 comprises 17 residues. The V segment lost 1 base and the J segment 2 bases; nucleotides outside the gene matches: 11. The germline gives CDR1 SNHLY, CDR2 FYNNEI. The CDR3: CASSEGFVRDRTYEQYF. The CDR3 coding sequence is TGTGCCAGCAGTGAAGGGTTTGTAAGGGACAGAACCTACGAGCAGTACTTC. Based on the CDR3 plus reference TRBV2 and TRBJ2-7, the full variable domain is EPEVTQTPSHQVTQMGQEVILRCVPISNHLYFYWYRQILGQKVEFLVSFYNNEISEKSEIFDDQFSVERPDGSNFTLKIRSTKLEDSAMYFCASSEGFVRDRTYEQYFGPGTRLTVT.

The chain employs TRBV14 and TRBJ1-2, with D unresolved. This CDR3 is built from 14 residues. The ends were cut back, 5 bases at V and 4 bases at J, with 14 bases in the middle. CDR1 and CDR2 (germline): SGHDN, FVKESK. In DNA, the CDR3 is TGTGCCAGCAGCGTAAGCACGGTCCCCTATGGCTACACCTTC. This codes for CASSVSTVPYGYTF. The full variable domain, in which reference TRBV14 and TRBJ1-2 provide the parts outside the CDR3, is EAGVTQFPSHSVIEKGQTVTLRCDPISGHDNLYWYRRVMGKEIKFLLHFVKESKQDESGMPNNRFLAERTGGTYSTLKVQPAELEDSGVYFCASSVSTVPYGYTFGSGTRLTVV.

The CDR3 is CASSQDRGSYNEQFF. The DNA of the CDR3 is TGTGCCAGCAGCCAAGATCGGGGCAGCTACAATGAGCAGTTCTTC. This chain joins TRBV14 and TRBJ2-1; D could derive from TRBD1 or TRBD2 (5 bases each). Trimming pared 0 bases from V and 3 bases from J, leaving 9 bases between. The CDR3 sequence is 15 residues long. Germline-derived CDR1 and CDR2 are SGHDN and FVKESK. The whole variable domain, remainder taken from reference TRBV14 and TRBJ2-1, is EAGVTQFPSHSVIEKGQTVTLRCDPISGHDNLYWYRRVMGKEIKFLLHFVKESKQDESGMPNNRFLAERTGGTYSTLKVQPAELEDSGVYFCASSQDRGSYNEQFFGPGTRLTVL.